One and the same sample provided the 10 T cell receptor beta chains below, sequenced in a study of T cell responses to AZD1222 COVID-19 vaccine. Profiled with immunoSEQ multiplex PCR; TCRdb holds only in-frame clones, not every one. This sample carries 150,000 or so clones, roughly 91% of them seen once, and the ten largest clones take more than 1%. The source material was peripheral blood, sampled 28 days after the second AZD1222 dose. The receptor source for this set is an adult who received the AZD1222 COVID-19 vaccine.

The chain has TRBV19 and TRBJ2-1, with D perhaps TRBD2 (5 bases). V lost 5 bases and J 0 bases, leaving 26 bases between the germline ends. The CDR3 covers 20 residues. Per the germline V gene, CDR1 is LNHDA and CDR2 is SQIVND (reference sequence). The CDR3 sequence is CASSYELVGLRWGSYNEQFF. CDR3 DNA sequence: TGTGCCAGTAGTTACGAACTAGTCGGGCTTCGGTGGGGCTCCTACAATGAGCAGTTCTTC.

This CDR3 reads CASSWTGMYTEAFF. The DNA for the CDR3 is TGTGCCAGCAGTTGGACAGGGATGTACACTGAAGCTTTCTTT. The J gene is TRBJ1-1, the V gene TRBV27; 8 nucleotides agree with TRBD1. This CDR3 spans 14 amino acids. CDR1 is MNHEY and CDR2 is SMNVEV in the germline V gene (reference sequence). The V gene end was trimmed by 4 bases and the J gene end by 3 bases; junction bases not matched to a gene: 4.

This clone has a single count. The V gene is TRBV19, the J gene TRBJ1-5, with 9 bases aligning to TRBD1. The length of the CDR3 is 17 residues. The V segment lost 6 bases and the J segment 6 bases; nucleotides outside the gene matches: 15. CDR1 is LNHDA, CDR2 SQIVND, per germline (reference sequence). In DNA, the CDR3 is TGTGCCAGTAGACGAGGGATATTGACAGGGGGAAGTCAGCCCCAGCATTTT. It is translated as CASRRGILTGGSQPQHF. Full variable domain (rest looked up from reference TRBV19 and TRBJ1-5): DGGITQSPKYLFRKEGQNVTLSCEQNLNHDAMYWYRQDPGQGLRLIYYSQIVNDFQKGDIAEGYSVSREKKESFPLTVTSAQKNPTAFYLCASRRGILTGGSQPQHFGDGTRLSIL.

The rearrangement links TRBV5-1 to TRBJ1-6; D is possibly TRBD1 (6 bases). Germline CDR1 SGHRS, CDR2 YFSETQ. V dropped 4 bases and J dropped 0 bases, with 11 bases sitting between them. The CDR3 spans 16 residues. The CDR3 here is CASSPDRSSYNSPLHF. Written as DNA, the CDR3 is TGCGCCAGCAGCCCCGACAGGAGCTCCTATAATTCACCCCTCCACTTT.

This clone was seen a handful of times. V usage is TRBV7-3 and J usage is TRBJ1-1; 10 bases are shared with TRBD1. Germline V gene data show CDR1 as SGHTA and CDR2 as FQGTGA. V lost 4 bases, J lost 4 bases, and 3 bases stayed unmatched. CDR3 size: 14 residues. The CDR3 DNA sequence: TGTGCCAGCAGCTCCCGGGACAGGGGCACTGAAGCTTTCTTT. Residues: CASSSRDRGTEAFF.

This clone was counted once. J is TRBJ1-1 and V is TRBV10-3, with no clear D. Germline V gene sequence: CDR1 ENHRY, CDR2 SYGVKD. V lost 4 bases to trimming and J lost 1 base, with 4 bases between them. The CDR3 is made up of 12 amino acids. The CDR3 DNA sequence: TGTGCCATCAGTGGCTGGAACACTGAAGCTTTCTTT. Translation gives CAISGWNTEAFF.

The J gene is TRBJ2-3, the V gene TRBV9, with D perhaps matching TRBD2 (6 bases). V was cut by 0 bases and J by 4 bases, with 12 bases left in between. The CDR3 is 15 amino acids. Germline V lookup: CDR1 SGDLS, CDR2 YYNGEE. As DNA, the CDR3 is TGTGCCAGCAGCGTAGGCGGGAAGGTCGCAGATACGCAGTATTTT. It translates to CASSVGGKVADTQYF. The full variable domain, in which reference TRBV9 and TRBJ2-3 provide the parts outside the CDR3, is DSGVTQTPKHLITATGQRVTLRCSPRSGDLSVYWYQQSLDQGLQFLIQYYNGEERAKGNILERFSAQQFPDLHSELNLSSLELGDSALYFCASSVGGKVADTQYFGPGTRLTVL.

The chain employs TRBV7-8 and TRBJ1-1, with D perhaps matching TRBD1 (5 bases). There are 16 residues in the CDR3. V dropped 5 bases and J dropped 1 base, with 17 bases sitting between them. The germline gives CDR1 SGHVS, CDR2 FQNEAQ. The CDR3 spells CASSREGSGGNTEAFF. The CDR3 DNA follows: TGTGCCAGCAGCCGAGAGGGATCTGGGGGGAACACTGAAGCTTTCTTT.

V is TRBV27 and J is TRBJ1-4, with a weak D call TRBD1 (6 bases). Germline CDR1 and CDR2: MNHEY and SMNVEV (reference sequence). With 6 bases removed from V and 1 base from J, the gap between germline ends came to 18 bases. This CDR3 has 17 amino acids. CDR3 sequence: CASRASNHRETNEKLFF. CDR3 bases: TGTGCCAGCAGGGCTAGCAATCACAGGGAAACTAATGAAAAACTGTTTTTT.

The chain carries TRBV28 and TRBJ1-4; TRBD1 matches at 10 bases. Germline CDR1 reads MDHEN; CDR2 reads SYDVKM. The CDR3 spans 14 residues. Trimming took 5 bases from V and 7 from J; bases not matched to a gene: 4. The CDR3: CASSEGQGREKLFF. The CDR3 nucleotides are TGTGCCAGCAGTGAGGGACAGGGGCGTGAAAAACTGTTTTTT.